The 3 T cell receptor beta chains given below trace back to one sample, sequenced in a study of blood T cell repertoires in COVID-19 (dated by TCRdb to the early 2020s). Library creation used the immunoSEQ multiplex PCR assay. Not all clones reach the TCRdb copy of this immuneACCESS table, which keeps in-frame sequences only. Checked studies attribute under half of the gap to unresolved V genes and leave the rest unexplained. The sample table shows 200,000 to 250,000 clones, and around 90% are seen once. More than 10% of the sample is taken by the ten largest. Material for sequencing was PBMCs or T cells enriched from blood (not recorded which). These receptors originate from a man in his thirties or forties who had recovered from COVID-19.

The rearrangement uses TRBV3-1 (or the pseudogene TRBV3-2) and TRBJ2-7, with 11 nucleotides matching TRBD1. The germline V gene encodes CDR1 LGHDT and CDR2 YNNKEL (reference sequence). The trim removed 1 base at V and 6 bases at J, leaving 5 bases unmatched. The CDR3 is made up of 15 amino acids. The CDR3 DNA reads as TGTGCCAGCAGCCAAGTATGGGACAGGGGGGGCGAGCAGTACTTC. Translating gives CASSQVWDRGGEQYF.

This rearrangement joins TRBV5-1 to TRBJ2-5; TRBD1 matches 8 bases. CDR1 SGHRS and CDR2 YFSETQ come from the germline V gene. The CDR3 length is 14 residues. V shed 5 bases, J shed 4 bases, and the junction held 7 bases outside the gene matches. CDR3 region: CASSLQGGGETQYF. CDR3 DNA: TGCGCCAGCAGTTTACAGGGGGGCGGAGAGACCCAGTACTTC.

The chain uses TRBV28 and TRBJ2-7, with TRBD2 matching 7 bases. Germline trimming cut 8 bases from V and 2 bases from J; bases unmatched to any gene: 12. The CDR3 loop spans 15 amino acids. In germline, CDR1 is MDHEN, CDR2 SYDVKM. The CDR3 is CASGKSPGGTYEQYF. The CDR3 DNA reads TGTGCCAGCGGAAAGAGTCCGGGGGGTACCTACGAGCAGTACTTC.